This T cell receptor beta chain was observed in a study of PD-L1 blockade in urothelial cancer. At the level of the study: It was around 2014 that patients started atezolizumab at 1,200 mg intravenously every 3 weeks. Patients arrived having already received 0 to 3 prior chemotherapy regimens. The authors examined blood 3 weeks (second dose) and 6 weeks after treatment start.

Method: immunoSEQ multiplex PCR; TCRdb's copy keeps in-frame clones and lacks some. Of 100,000 or so clones in the sample, over 80% were seen once. Looked up from germline, CDR1 is LGHNA and CDR2 is YNFKEQ. The J segment lost 6 bases and the V segment lost 0 bases, leaving 13 bases of the junction unmatched. The CDR3 consists of 19 residues. For this clone: The antigen is not known.

Whole-study findings and limits: Below-median pretreatment blood TCR clonality was associated with improved progression-free and overall survival.

The sequences come from PBMCs, collected around atezolizumab (anti-PD-L1) treatment. The origin of this receptor is an elderly woman with urothelial cancer. The chain links TRBV4-2 to TRBJ2-1; TRBD2 matches at 11 bases. The CDR3 DNA is TGTGCCAGCAGCCAAGATCGGGCGGGTAGCGGGAGGGCCCCCAATGAGCAGTTCTTC. Translation gives CASSQDRAGSGRAPNEQFF.